This TCR beta chain was retrieved from a study of blood T cell repertoires in COVID-19. Study in general: From the United States, Italy and Spain came samples of acute and convalescent COVID-19.

Participant age was roughly 18 to 95 years, and participants resided in about two dozen US areas. Membership in each cohort depended on participant-reported clinical history. As handled by the study authors: By means of reference gene primer amplification, nucleated cell counts were estimated. Method: immunoSEQ multiplex PCR; TCRdb's copy keeps in-frame clones and lacks some. V and J calls and clone size follow that table, whereas D and trimming were derived from the DNA. The sample shows 320,000 or so clones, 75% to 90% of them seen only once. Trimming at V came to 6 bases and at J to 4 bases, leaving 6 bases not matched to a gene. This CDR3 has 14 residues. Germline V gene sequence: CDR1 MDHEN, CDR2 SYDVKM.

The sequenced material came from PBMCs or T cells enriched from blood (not recorded which). This chain connects TRBV28 to TRBJ2-3, with 8 bases fitting TRBD1. The sequence came from a man aged 30-40 years who had recovered from COVID-19. The CDR3 region has the DNA TGTGCCAGCAGGCCCCAGGGGGCTGCAGATACGCAGTATTTT. Protein sequence: CASRPQGAADTQYF.